This T cell receptor (beta chain) was recorded in a study of beta chain features in type 1 diabetes. Study-wide results and limits: Significant though moderate, a shortening of TCRB CDR3s appeared in all four CD4+ subsets of Type 1 diabetes patients.

cDNA synthesis used the whole RNA isolate, giving expressed TCRB sequences. Clones were sequenced by immunoSEQ multiplex PCR, and TCRdb holds only the in-frame ones, with some missing. The sample has over 300,000 clones; roughly 8.8% are singletons. The germline CDR1 and CDR2 sequences are MDHEN and SYDVKM. The V end was cut by 6 bases, the J end by 5 bases, with 14 bases between. The CDR3 sequence is 15 residues long. Note on this clone: Its antigen is unidentified.

The material sequenced was central memory CD4+ T cells from blood. This chain joins TRBV28 and TRBJ1-6; the D gene is possibly TRBD1 (5 bases). This clonotype was sampled from a man aged 25-40 years with type 1 diabetes. The CDR3 loop is CASRAGTKDNSPLHF. CDR3 nucleotide sequence: TGTGCCAGCAGGGCCGGGACTAAGGATAATTCACCCCTCCACTTT.